This T cell receptor beta chain was recovered during a study of blood T cell repertoires in COVID-19. Study information: Sample material is recorded as cDNA or gDNA derived from T cells, B-cell-depleted T cells, or PBMCs.

Per the germline V gene, CDR1 is MNHEY and CDR2 is SVGAGI. Trimming removed 5 bases at V and 3 bases at J, with 14 bases between. The length of the CDR3 is 15 residues. In the original analysis: Counts of nucleated cells, estimated from reference gene primer amplification, were obtained. TCRdb's copy holds only in-frame clones and misses some; the assay was immunoSEQ multiplex PCR. The DNA was the basis for D and trimming; V, J and clone size are from that table. The table lists 25,000 or so clones, roughly 85% of them singletons. The genes are TRBV6-5 and TRBJ1-5, with a weak D call TRBD1 (6 bases). Sequencing was carried out using peripheral blood. This TCR was sampled from a woman of 80 years or more with active or convalescent COVID-19. For the CDR3, the DNA is TGTGCCAGCAGTAGTATGACAGGAGCCAATCAGCCCCAGCATTTT. Its translation: CASSSMTGANQPQHF.